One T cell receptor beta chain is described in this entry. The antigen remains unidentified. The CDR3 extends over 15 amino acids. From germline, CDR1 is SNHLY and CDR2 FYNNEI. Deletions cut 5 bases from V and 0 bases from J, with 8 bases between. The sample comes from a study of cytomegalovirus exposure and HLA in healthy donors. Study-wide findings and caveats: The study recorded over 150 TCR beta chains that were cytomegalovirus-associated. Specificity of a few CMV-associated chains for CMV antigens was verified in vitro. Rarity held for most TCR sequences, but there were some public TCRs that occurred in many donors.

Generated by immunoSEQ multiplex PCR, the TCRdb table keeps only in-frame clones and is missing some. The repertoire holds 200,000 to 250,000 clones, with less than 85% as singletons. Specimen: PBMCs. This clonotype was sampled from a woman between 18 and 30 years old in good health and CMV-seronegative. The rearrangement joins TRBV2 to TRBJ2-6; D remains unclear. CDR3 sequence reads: CASSSINSGANVLTF. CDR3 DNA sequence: TGTGCCAGCAGTTCGATAAACTCTGGGGCCAACGTCCTGACTTTC.